This TCR beta chain was sequenced for a study of shared clonotypes between healthy human individuals. CD8 cells classed as naive were CD45RO-negative and positively selected for CCR7, excluding terminally differentiated effector memory CD45RA+ cells. Caucasian adults residing in Nashville, Tennessee made up all the donors. V shed 0 bases, J shed 2 bases, and the junction held 4 bases outside the gene matches. The CDR3 extends over 15 amino acids. Germline V CDR1 and CDR2: SQVTM, ANQGSEA. It was at deep level that the assay was run. Generated by immunoSEQ multiplex PCR, the TCRdb table keeps only in-frame clones and is missing some. Among approximately 1.9 million clones listed, 93% were seen once.

The chain links TRBV29-1 to TRBJ2-1, with 7 bases fitting TRBD1. This TCR derives from a man between 18 and 35 years old in good health. Some clones in this sample may be carry-over from other donors' samples. The specimen sequenced was naive CD8+ T cells from PBMCs. For the CDR3, the DNA is TGCAGCGTTGAAGATCTTCAGGGGGCCTACAATGAGCAGTTCTTC. Protein: CSVEDLQGAYNEQFF.